This TCR beta chain was found in a study of blood T cell repertoires in COVID-19. In its sample, this clone was seen once. The assay was immunoSEQ multiplex PCR, and TCRdb's table has in-frame clones only and misses some. This table has about 190,000 clones, around 80% appearing once. The CDR3 runs 16 residues. CDR1 SGHTS and CDR2 YDEGEE come from the germline V gene. V dropped 0 bases and J dropped 4 bases, with 14 bases sitting between them. The chain recombines TRBV5-8 with TRBJ1-5; D is ambiguous. The sample comprised peripheral blood. The receptor comes from a woman older than 75 with active or convalescent COVID-19. DNA for the CDR3: TGTGCCAGCAGCTTGGGGGATTTGCGGGGAAATCAGCCCCAGCATTTT. Its translation is CASSLGDLRGNQPQHF. Drawing the rest from reference TRBV5-8 and TRBJ1-5, the complete variable domain is EAGVTQSPTHLIKTRGQQATLRCSPISGHTSVYWYQQALGLGLQFLLWYDEGEERNRGNFPPRFSGRQFPNYSSELNVNALELEDSALYLCASSLGDLRGNQPQHFGDGTRLSIL.